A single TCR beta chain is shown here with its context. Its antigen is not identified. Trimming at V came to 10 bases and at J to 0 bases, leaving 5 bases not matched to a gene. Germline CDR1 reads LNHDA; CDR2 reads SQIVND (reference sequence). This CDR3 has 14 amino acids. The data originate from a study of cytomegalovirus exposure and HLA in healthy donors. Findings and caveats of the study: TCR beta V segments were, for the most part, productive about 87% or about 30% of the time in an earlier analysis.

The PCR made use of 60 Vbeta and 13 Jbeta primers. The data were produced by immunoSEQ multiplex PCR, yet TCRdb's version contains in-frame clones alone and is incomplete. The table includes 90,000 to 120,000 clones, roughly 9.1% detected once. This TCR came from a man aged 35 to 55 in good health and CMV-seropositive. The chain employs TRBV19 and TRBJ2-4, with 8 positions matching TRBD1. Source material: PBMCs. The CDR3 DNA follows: TGTGCCAATGGGACAGGTTTAGCCAAAAACATTCAGTACTTC. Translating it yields CANGTGLAKNIQYF. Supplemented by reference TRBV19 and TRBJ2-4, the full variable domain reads DGGITQSPKYLFRKEGQNVTLSCEQNLNHDAMYWYRQDPGQGLRLIYYSQIVNDFQKGDIAEGYSVSREKKESFPLTVTSAQKNPTAFYLCANGTGLAKNIQYFGAGTRLSVL.